The T cell receptor (beta chain) described here comes from a study of T cell responses to AZD1222 COVID-19 vaccine. The CDR3 sequence is 12 residues long. CDR1 and CDR2 from the germline V gene are SQVTM and ANQGSEA. V lost 5 bases to trimming and J lost 8 bases, with 15 bases between them. Sequencing was performed with immunoSEQ multiplex PCR; in TCRdb, only in-frame clones are kept and a portion is missing. This sample has 90,000 to 120,000 clones; around nine tenths occur once, and the top ten carry 5.5% to 7%. Study conclusions and caveats: Nearly half of unique spike-specific TCRs reportedly avoided B.1.351 and B.1.1.7 mutated regions.

A word on this clone: Its antigen is undetermined.

V is TRBV29-1 and J is TRBJ1-2; no clear D. The TCR sequence derives from an adult who received the AZD1222 COVID-19 vaccine. This material consisted of peripheral blood, taken 28 days after the second AZD1222 dose. CDR3 bases: TGCAGCGTTCCCGACATTCACGGGGGCTACACCTTC. Protein sequence: CSVPDIHGGYTF.